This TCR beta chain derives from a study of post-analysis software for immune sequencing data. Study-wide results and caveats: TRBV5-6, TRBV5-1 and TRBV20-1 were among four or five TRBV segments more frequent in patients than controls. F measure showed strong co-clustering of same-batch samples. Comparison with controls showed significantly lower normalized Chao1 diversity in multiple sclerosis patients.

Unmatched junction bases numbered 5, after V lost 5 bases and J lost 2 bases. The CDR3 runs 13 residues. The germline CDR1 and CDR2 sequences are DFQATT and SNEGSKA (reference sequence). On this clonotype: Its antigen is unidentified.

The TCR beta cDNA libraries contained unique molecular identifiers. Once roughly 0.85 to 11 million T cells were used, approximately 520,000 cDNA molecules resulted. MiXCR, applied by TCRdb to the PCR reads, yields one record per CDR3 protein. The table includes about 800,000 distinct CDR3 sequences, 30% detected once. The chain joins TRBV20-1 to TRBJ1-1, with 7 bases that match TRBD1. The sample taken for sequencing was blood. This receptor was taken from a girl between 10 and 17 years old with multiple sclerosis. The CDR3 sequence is CSAFRDSNTEAFF. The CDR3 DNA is TGCAGTGCTTTCCGGGACAGTAACACTGAAGCTTTCTTT.